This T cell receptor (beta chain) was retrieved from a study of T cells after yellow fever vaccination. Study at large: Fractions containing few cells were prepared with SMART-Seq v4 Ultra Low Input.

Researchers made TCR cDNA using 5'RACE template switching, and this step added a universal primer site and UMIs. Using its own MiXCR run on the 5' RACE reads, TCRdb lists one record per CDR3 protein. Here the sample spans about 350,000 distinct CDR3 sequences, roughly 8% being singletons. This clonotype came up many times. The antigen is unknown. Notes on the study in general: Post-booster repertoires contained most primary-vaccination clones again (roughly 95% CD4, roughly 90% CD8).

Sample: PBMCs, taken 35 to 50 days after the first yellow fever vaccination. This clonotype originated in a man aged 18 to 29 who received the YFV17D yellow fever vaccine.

CDR3: CASSRNGTVSYEQYF. The CDR3 bases are TGTGCCAGCTCACGGAACGGGACAGTCTCCTACGAGCAGTACTTC. The chain recombines TRBV18 with TRBJ2-7, with 7 bases that match TRBD1. The germline V gene encodes CDR1 KGHSH and CDR2 LQKENI. V lost 4 bases, J lost 0 bases, and 6 bases stayed unmatched. The CDR3 extends over 15 amino acids.